This passage covers 23 T cell receptor beta chains from one sample sequenced in a study of CD8+CD57+ T cells in acquired aplastic anemia. It was genomic DNA that served as the template for profiling TCR beta VDJ and CDR3. Each CDR3 protein gets one entry after TCRdb re-called the reads with MiXCR. The sample contains some 190,000 distinct CDR3 sequences, just over 45% of which appear only once. Sequencing used sorted CD4+, CD8+, or CD8+CD57+ T cells (not recorded which) from PBMCs. The receptors derive from a human donor in good health.

The CDR3 here is CSVPGNGGYTF. The DNA of the CDR3 is TGCAGCGTTCCAGGGAATGGAGGCTACACCTTC. This sequence joins TRBV29-1 and TRBJ1-2; D is perhaps TRBD1 (5 bases). The CDR3 extends over 11 amino acids. With 5 bases removed from V and 8 bases from J, the gap between germline ends came to 12 bases. Germline V gives CDR1 SQVTM, CDR2 ANQGSEA.

This clonotype appeared many times. V usage is TRBV12-3 or TRBV12-4 and J usage is TRBJ1-1; TRBD1 agrees at 7 bases. V shed 5 bases, J shed 10 bases, and the junction held 13 bases outside the gene matches. This CDR3 is built from 14 residues. Here the CDR3 DNA reads TGTGCCAGCAGTGGATCCACAGGGGCTACGGGAGCTTTCTTT. It specifies CASSGSTGATGAFF.

In this sample, this clonotype turned up many times. The rearrangement links TRBV2 to TRBJ1-4; D is unclear. Deletions cut 7 bases from V and 0 bases from J, with 9 bases between. CDR1 and CDR2 (germline): SNHLY, FYNNEI. This CDR3 region has 14 residues. As DNA, the CDR3 is TGTGCCAGCAAAGGGCTAGCAACTAATGAAAAACTGTTTTTT. Translated: CASKGLATNEKLFF.

This clonotype was seen more than once but under ten times. V is TRBV11-2 and J is TRBJ2-4; no definite D call. The V gene lost 6 bases and the J gene lost 7 bases, with 19 bases spanning the gap. Germline CDR1 is SGHAT and CDR2 is FQNNGV. This CDR3 spans 15 amino acids. CDR3 coding DNA: TGTGCCAGCAGTTCCACCATGGAGAGGCGGAACATTCAGTACTTC. Translating gives CASSSTMERRNIQYF. Variable domain in full (rest from reference TRBV11-2 and TRBJ2-4): EAGVAQSPRYKIIEKRQSVAFWCNPISGHATLYWYQQILGQGPKLLIQFQNNGVVDDSQLPKDRFSAERLKGVDSTLKIQPAKLEDSAVYLCASSSTMERRNIQYFGAGTRLSVL.

V usage is TRBV25-1 and J usage is TRBJ1-3; D call uncertain. The CDR3 is made up of 15 amino acids. The germline V and J ends were trimmed by 0 bases and 2 bases, with 8 bases remaining between them. CDR1 is MGHDK and CDR2 is SYGVNS in the germline V gene. The CDR3 region is CASSEYSTAGNTIYF. The CDR3 nucleotides are TGTGCCAGCAGTGAATATAGCACAGCTGGAAACACCATATATTTT.

V and J are TRBV10-2 and TRBJ2-5, with 9 bases fitting TRBD2. The V gene's germline CDR1 is WSHSY and CDR2 SAAADI. The V and J ends lost 6 bases and 3 bases, in that order; junction bases with no gene match: 11. This CDR3 has 16 residues. The CDR3 sequence: CASRLTPGLAKETQYF. The CDR3 nucleotides read TGCGCCAGCAGACTAACACCGGGACTAGCTAAAGAGACCCAGTACTTC.

This clonotype appeared once. The V call is TRBV19, the J call TRBJ2-7; D is unclear. The CDR3 has 15 amino acids. From germline, CDR1 is LNHDA and CDR2 SQIVND (reference sequence). Trimming stripped 7 bases from V and 5 bases from J, with 21 bases between. Written as DNA, the CDR3 is TGTGCCAGTAAAAGTTGGGTCAAGTCTAACCACGAGCAGTACTTC. Amino acid sequence: CASKSWVKSNHEQYF. Supplemented by reference TRBV19 and TRBJ2-7, the full variable domain reads DGGITQSPKYLFRKEGQNVTLSCEQNLNHDAMYWYRQDPGQGLRLIYYSQIVNDFQKGDIAEGYSVSREKKESFPLTVTSAQKNPTAFYLCASKSWVKSNHEQYFGPGTRLTVT.

This clonotype was seen at least ten times. J is TRBJ2-7 and V is TRBV7-2, with D possibly being TRBD1 (5 bases). The CDR3 runs 14 residues. The V end lost 1 base, the J end lost 1 base, and 8 bases lay between the germline ends. Per the germline V gene, CDR1 is SGHTA and CDR2 is FQGNSA. CDR3 DNA sequence: TGTGCCAGCAGCTTAGACCAGGGATCCTACGAGCAGTACTTC. Encoded protein: CASSLDQGSYEQYF.

The chain is built from TRBV10-3 and TRBJ2-7; tentative D call: TRBD1 (6 bases). Germline CDR1 and CDR2: ENHRY and SYGVKD. CDR3 length equals 17 residues. The ends were cut back, 0 bases at V and 0 bases at J, with 15 bases in the middle. In DNA, the CDR3 is TGTGCCATCAGTGAGTCAATCCGTCCGGACAGCTCCTACGAGCAGTACTTC. Translating it yields CAISESIRPDSSYEQYF.

V usage is TRBV7-2 and J usage is TRBJ2-7; perhaps TRBD1 as D (5 bases). Germline loops: CDR1 SGHTA, CDR2 FQGNSA. V shed 5 bases and J shed 0 bases, with 8 bases lying between them. CDR3 length: 13 residues. The CDR3 DNA sequence: TGTGCCAGCAGCAGACAGCCCTCCTACGAGCAGTACTTC. This translates into CASSRQPSYEQYF.

V gene TRBV15 combines with J gene TRBJ1-1; maybe TRBD1 (5 bases). The ends were cut back, 6 bases at V and 3 bases at J, with 11 bases in the middle. Germline V lookup: CDR1 LNHNV, CDR2 YYDKDF (reference sequence). The CDR3 runs 13 residues. The CDR3 protein is CATSRDLYTEAFF. The DNA of the CDR3 is TGTGCCACCAGTAGGGACCTATACACTGAAGCTTTCTTT.

This clonotype was picked up a small number of times. The chain uses TRBV28 and TRBJ2-7, with a weak D call TRBD1 (8 bases). Germline V gene data show CDR1 as MDHEN and CDR2 as SYDVKM. V was trimmed by 6 bases and J by 2 bases, leaving 17 bases between them. The length of the CDR3 is 15 residues. CDR3 nucleotide sequence: TGTGCCAGCAGCCAACAGGGGGGGTTAACCTACGAGCAGTACTTC. Residues: CASSQQGGLTYEQYF. The full variable domain, completed using reference TRBV28 and TRBJ2-7, is DVKVTQSSRYLVKRTGEKVFLECVQDMDHENMFWYRQDPGLGLRLIYFSYDVKMKEKGDIPEGYSVSREKKERFSLILESASTNQTSMYLCASSQQGGLTYEQYFGPGTRLTVT.

This clonotype was detected ten times or more. The V and J genes are TRBV4-2 and TRBJ2-7, with D unresolved. The CDR3 is 13 residues long. With 8 bases removed from V and 3 bases from J, the gap between germline ends came to 14 bases. Germline CDR1 LGHNA, CDR2 YNFKEQ. For the CDR3, the DNA is TGTGCCAGCTCAACGGGTCGAAGCTACGAGCAGTACTTC. It specifies CASSTGRSYEQYF.

Comment on this clonotype: A read error is possible here, since a much larger clone lies one base away. The conserved phenylalanine or tryptophan normally closing the CDR3 is absent here, so this likely arose from a read error. The DNA is left out, because the CDR3 cannot be placed on it with certainty; the CDR3 is given as TCRdb lists it. The chain joins TRBV2 to TRBJ1-1. Both ends counted, the CDR3 spans 12 residues. Germline CDR1 is SNHLY and CDR2 is FYNNEI. CDR3 protein: CASSLGLGLTFS.

This clonotype was counted ten times or more. The rearrangement links TRBV19 to TRBJ2-1; 12 bases map to TRBD2. V lost 5 bases, J lost 0 bases, and 14 bases stayed unmatched. Germline V lookup: CDR1 LNHDA, CDR2 SQIVND (reference sequence). The CDR3 consists of 20 residues. Here the CDR3 DNA reads TGTGCCAGTAGTGACCGACTAGCGGGAGTTAAGTCGGGCTCCTACAATGAGCAGTTCTTC. Translated, it gives CASSDRLAGVKSGSYNEQFF.

The rearrangement uses TRBV24-1 and TRBJ2-6, with D unresolved. Germline V gene sequence: CDR1 KGHDR, CDR2 SFDVKD. V shed 6 bases and J shed 0 bases, with 5 bases lying between them. The CDR3 consists of 14 residues. CDR3 sequence (DNA): TGTGCCACCAGTCTGGACTCTGGGGCCAACGTCCTGACTTTC. Translating it yields CATSLDSGANVLTF.

Points on this clonotype: A read error may be the cause here, since a much bigger clone is one base away. The CDR3 ends on some other residue instead of the conserved phenylalanine or tryptophan, so this is likely a read error. This chain uses TRBV5-4 with TRBJ2-3; the D is unclear. With 0 bases removed from V and 7 bases from J, the gap between germline ends came to 6 bases. The CDR3 spans 12 residues. Germline V gene lookup returns CDR1 SGHNT and CDR2 YYREEE (reference sequence). The CDR3 loop reads CASSLELNTQYL. Here the CDR3 DNA reads TGTGCCAGCAGCTTGGAGTTGAATACGCAGTATCTT.

To note about this clonotype: At one of its ends the junction is not consistent with the germline gene, which may arise from a read error. This sequence joins TRBV7-3 and TRBJ2-3, with D unclear. This CDR3 region has 15 residues. Per germline, CDR1 SGHTA and CDR2 FQGTGA. The CDR3 DNA is TGTGCCAGCAGCTTAGTGAACGGACGAACAGATGCGCAGTATTTT. Protein sequence: CASSLVNGRTDAQYF. The full variable domain, with the rest looked up from reference TRBV7-3 and TRBJ2-3, is GAGVSQTPSNKVTEKGKYVELRCDPISGHTALYWYRQSLGQGPEFLIYFQGTGAADDSGLPNDRFFAVRPEGSVSTLKIQRTERGDSAVYLCASSLVNGRTDAQYFGPGTRLTVL.

The J gene is TRBJ1-1, the V gene TRBV20-1; 8 bases are shared with TRBD1. CDR1 is DFQATT, CDR2 SNEGSKA, per germline (reference sequence). Losses at the gene ends were 5 bases for V and 1 base for J; bases not matched to a gene: 6. The CDR3 runs to 14 residues. Written as DNA, the CDR3 is TGCAGTGCTTCAACAGGGGGGAGGAACACTGAAGCTTTCTTT. Its translation: CSASTGGRNTEAFF.

This clonotype was counted at least ten times. V and J are TRBV19 and TRBJ2-1; 8 bases align to TRBD2. Germline values: CDR1 LNHDA, CDR2 SQIVND (reference sequence). The CDR3 extends over 14 amino acids. Trimming cost V 5 bases and J 6 bases; bases outside gene matches: 6. CDR3 protein: CASSSQREFNEQFF. CDR3 coding DNA: TGTGCCAGTAGTTCCCAGCGGGAGTTCAATGAGCAGTTCTTC.

This clonotype was seen a single time. Without the conserved terminal phenylalanine or tryptophan, this CDR3 likely stems from a read error. The gene calls are TRBV13 and TRBJ2-1; 10 positions agree with TRBD1. CDR1 PRHDT and CDR2 FYEKMQ come from the germline V gene (reference sequence). The CDR3 has 16 amino acids. CDR3 DNA: TGCGCCAGCAGCATACTACCGGGACAGGGGTTAAATGAGCAGTTCCTC. Translated, it gives CASSILPGQGLNEQFL.

This clonotype was seen many times. The V and J genes are TRBV5-1 and TRBJ2-1, with D possibly being TRBD1 (6 bases). Germline V gives CDR1 SGHRS, CDR2 YFSETQ. V was pared by 4 bases and J by 7 bases, with 18 bases between. The CDR3 sequence is 15 residues long. This chain's CDR3 is CASSEGPRGPNEQFF. Here the CDR3 DNA reads TGCGCCAGCAGCGAGGGACCCAGGGGTCCGAATGAGCAGTTCTTC.

The CDR3 reads CSVEPGRDGYTF. The CDR3 nucleotides are TGCAGCGTTGAACCGGGACGGGATGGCTACACCTTC. This rearrangement joins TRBV29-1 to TRBJ1-2; a possible D gene is TRBD1 (5 bases). V lost 2 bases and J lost 6, with 10 bases in between. The germline V gene has CDR1 SQVTM and CDR2 ANQGSEA. The CDR3 has 12 amino acids. Together with reference TRBV29-1 and TRBJ1-2, the CDR3 gives the full variable domain: SAVISQKPSRDICQRGTSLTIQCQVDSQVTMMFWYRQQPGQSLTLIATANQGSEATYESGFVIDKFPISRPNLTFSTLTVSNMSPEDSSIYLCSVEPGRDGYTFGSGTRLTVV.